These 12 T cell receptor beta chains originate from one sample sequenced in a study of blood T cells in healthy people across ages. Then a second PCR, running roughly 7 to 11 cycles, was carried out with a sample-barcoded 5' primer and a J-beta primer mix. TCRdb called the 5' RACE reads again in MiXCR, with one record for every CDR3 protein. The repertoire consists of roughly 800,000 distinct CDR3 sequences, with 25% occurring once and the leading ten covering under 4.5%. These data also featured in a second study, about T cells of mothers and their children.

Sequencing input: blood. The source is a boy younger than 18 in good health.

This chain connects TRBV20-1 to TRBJ2-3; D unresolved. The germline V gene has CDR1 DFQATT and CDR2 SNEGSKA (reference sequence). V lost 3 bases to trimming and J lost 3 bases, with 4 bases between them. CDR3 length equals 11 residues. The CDR3 protein is CSASGTDTQYF. DNA for the CDR3: TGCAGTGCTAGCGGGACAGATACGCAGTATTTT.

This clonotype was observed a handful of times. This sequence joins TRBV12-3 or TRBV12-4 and TRBJ2-1; 9 nucleotides agree with TRBD2. V dropped 3 bases and J dropped 7; count of bases not matched to a gene: 7. This CDR3 is 15 amino acids long. This CDR3 is CASSFPSGNVNEQFF. CDR3 DNA sequence: TGTGCCAGCAGTTTCCCTAGCGGGAACGTAAATGAGCAGTTCTTC.

This clonotype was counted only a few times. The genes are TRBV28 and TRBJ2-3, with a weak D call TRBD1 (6 bases). Per the germline V gene, CDR1 is MDHEN and CDR2 is SYDVKM. This CDR3 has 16 residues. V lost 6 bases and J lost 0, with 16 bases in between. CDR3 residues: CASSSGQSPSTDTQYF. The CDR3 region has the DNA TGTGCCAGCAGCTCCGGACAGTCCCCAAGCACAGATACGCAGTATTTT. Full variable domain (remainder filled in from reference TRBV28 and TRBJ2-3): DVKVTQSSRYLVKRTGEKVFLECVQDMDHENMFWYRQDPGLGLRLIYFSYDVKMKEKGDIPEGYSVSREKKERFSLILESASTNQTSMYLCASSSGQSPSTDTQYFGPGTRLTVL.

In this sample, this clonotype turned up a few times. This sequence joins TRBV12-3 or TRBV12-4 and TRBJ2-5, with D uncertain. The CDR3 loop spans 16 amino acids. Trimming left V 5 bases short and J 2 bases short, with 18 bases between. The CDR3 DNA reads TGTGCCAGCAGTGGCTTAGGGCGAGTCGATCAAGAGACCCAGTACTTC. Encoded protein: CASSGLGRVDQETQYF.

The CDR3 DNA follows: TGTGCCAGCAGTGACCGGAATGTCCTGACTTTC. This codes for CASSDRNVLTF. V gene TRBV25-1 combines with J gene TRBJ2-6, with no clear D. CDR1 and CDR2 (germline): MGHDK, SYGVNS. The CDR3 has 11 residues. V was shortened by 3 bases and J by 13 bases, with 7 bases between the two germline ends.

This clonotype was seen a few times. This sequence joins TRBV5-5 and TRBJ1-5; D unclear. Trimming removed 4 bases at V and 3 bases at J, with 14 bases between. The CDR3 contains 15 residues. The germline gives CDR1 SGHKS, CDR2 YYEKEE (reference sequence). The CDR3 loop is CASSHGGSPNQPQHF. CDR3 nucleotide sequence: TGTGCCAGCAGCCACGGAGGGTCACCCAATCAGCCCCAGCATTTT.

This clonotype was detected only a few times. At one boundary the junction diverges from the germline segment, which might be a read error. V gene TRBV3-1 combines with J gene TRBJ2-5; 7 bases are a match to TRBD2. Germline CDR1 and CDR2: LGHDT and YNNKEL (reference sequence). This CDR3 contains 19 residues. This CDR3 is CASSQDRGSRTRSQEAQYF. In DNA form, the CDR3 reads TGTGCCAGCAGCCAAGATCGGGGGTCCCGGACTAGGTCCCAAGAGGCCCAGTACTTC.

The table lists this clonotype with a few counts. V gene TRBV29-1 combines with J gene TRBJ2-3; possibly TRBD1 or TRBD2 for D (7 bases each). The V gene lost 6 bases and the J gene lost 0 bases, with 16 bases spanning the gap. The CDR3 length is 15 residues. Germline V lookup: CDR1 SQVTM, CDR2 ANQGSEA. The CDR3 spells CSVRAGTDSTDTQYF. Written as DNA, the CDR3 is TGCAGCGTACGAGCGGGGACAGACAGCACAGATACGCAGTATTTT.

CDR3 amino acids: CASRQGLSGYTF. CDR3 bases: TGTGCCAGTCGACAGGGTTTGAGCGGCTACACCTTC. The rearrangement joins TRBV19 to TRBJ1-2; 7 nucleotides line up with TRBD1. CDR3 size: 12 residues. Germline-derived CDR1 and CDR2 are LNHDA and SQIVND (reference sequence). With 8 bases clipped from V and 8 bases from J, the junction kept 8 bases outside the gene matches.

V gene TRBV15 combines with J gene TRBJ2-7, with TRBD1 identical over 8 bases. V lost 0 bases, J lost 1 base, and 2 bases stayed unmatched. Germline V gene sequence: CDR1 LNHNV, CDR2 YYDKDF (reference sequence). The CDR3 is made up of 15 amino acids. The CDR3 sequence is CATSRETGESYEQYF. CDR3 bases: TGTGCCACCAGCAGAGAGACAGGGGAGTCCTACGAGCAGTACTTC. Full variable domain (rest looked up from reference TRBV15 and TRBJ2-7): DAMVIQNPRYQVTQFGKPVTLSCSQTLNHNVMYWYQQKSSQAPKLLFHYYDKDFNNEADTPDNFQSRRPNTSFCFLDIRSPGLGDTAMYLCATSRETGESYEQYFGPGTRLTVT.

V gene TRBV5-6 combines with J gene TRBJ1-1; D might be TRBD1 (5 bases). CDR1 and CDR2 from the germline V gene are SGHDT and YYEEEE. The CDR3 contains 14 residues. V dropped 3 bases and J dropped 6 bases, with 15 bases sitting between them. DNA for the CDR3: TGTGCCAGCAGCTGGGGCGGGGGGATCGCTGAAGCTTTCTTT. Translation: CASSWGGGIAEAFF.

This clonotype was observed a single time. J is TRBJ1-2 and V is TRBV12-3 or TRBV12-4; TRBD1 might be the D (5 bases). Deletions cut 10 bases from V and 7 bases from J, with 22 bases between. CDR3 size: 14 residues. The CDR3 here is CAIRETASGSGYTF. In DNA form, the CDR3 reads TGTGCCATCCGAGAAACGGCTTCAGGGAGTGGCTACACCTTC.